This T cell receptor (beta chain) derives from a study of post-analysis software for immune sequencing data. Study-level points and caveats: Those with multiple sclerosis, the patient group, showed significantly lower normalized Chao1 diversity than controls. Samples made in the same batch grouped tightly together by F measure.

Carried by the TCR beta cDNA libraries were unique molecular identifiers. TCRdb fed the PCR reads into MiXCR, producing one record per CDR3 protein. Among 600,000 to 750,000 distinct CDR3 sequences listed, around 64% were seen once. A word on this clonotype: What it recognizes is unknown.

The sample comprised blood. The TCR sequence derives from a girl aged 2-10 years with multiple sclerosis.

The CDR3 reads CASSVRVGSEQYF. The CDR3 coding sequence is TGCGCCAGCAGTGTCAGGGTTGGCAGCGAGCAGTACTTC. V usage is TRBV10-2 and J usage is TRBJ2-4, with D perhaps TRBD1 (5 bases). The DNA end lines up better with TRBJ2-7; the J call may be wrong. Germline-derived CDR1 and CDR2 are WSHSY and SAAADI. This CDR3 spans 13 amino acids.